This T cell receptor beta chain was retrieved from a study of T cells after yellow fever vaccination. CDR3 length equals 13 residues. Deletions cut 2 bases from V and 0 bases from J, with 7 bases between. The germline V gene has CDR1 DFQATT and CDR2 SNEGSKA (reference sequence). As to this clonotype: What it binds is not known.

The study's findings and limits: Subsequent booster samples again held most clones from primary vaccination (under 98% CD4, roughly 90% CD8).

As TCR cDNA was made by 5'RACE template switching, a universal primer site and UMIs were added. TCRdb analysed the 5' RACE reads with MiXCR anew, one entry per CDR3 protein. The repertoire holds 450,000 to 550,000 distinct CDR3 sequences, with roughly 19% as singletons. The receptor was derived from a man between 25 and 39 years old who received the YFV17D yellow fever vaccine. This material consisted of PBMCs, taken 15 days after the yellow fever booster vaccination. V usage is TRBV20-1 and J usage is TRBJ1-1; D is unclear. The CDR3 protein is CSARTRMNTEAFF. The CDR3 DNA reads TGCAGTGCTAGAACTAGGATGAACACTGAAGCTTTCTTT.